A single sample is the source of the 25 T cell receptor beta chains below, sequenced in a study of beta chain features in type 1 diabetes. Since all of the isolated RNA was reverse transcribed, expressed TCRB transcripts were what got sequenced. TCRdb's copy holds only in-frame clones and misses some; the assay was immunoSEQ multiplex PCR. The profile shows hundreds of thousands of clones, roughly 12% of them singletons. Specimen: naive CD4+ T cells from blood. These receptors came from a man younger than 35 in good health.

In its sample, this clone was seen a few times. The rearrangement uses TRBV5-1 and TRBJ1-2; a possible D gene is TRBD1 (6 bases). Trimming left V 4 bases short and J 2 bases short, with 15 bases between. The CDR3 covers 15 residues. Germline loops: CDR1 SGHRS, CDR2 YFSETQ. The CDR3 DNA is TGCGCCAGCAGCCAAAAACAGGGACCGAACTATGGCTACACCTTC. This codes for CASSQKQGPNYGYTF. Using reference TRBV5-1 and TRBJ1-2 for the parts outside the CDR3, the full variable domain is KAGVTQTPRYLIKTRGQQVTLSCSPISGHRSVSWYQQTPGQGLQFLFEYFSETQRNKGNFPGRFSGRQFSNSRSEMNVSTLELGDSALYLCASSQKQGPNYGYTFGSGTRLTVV.

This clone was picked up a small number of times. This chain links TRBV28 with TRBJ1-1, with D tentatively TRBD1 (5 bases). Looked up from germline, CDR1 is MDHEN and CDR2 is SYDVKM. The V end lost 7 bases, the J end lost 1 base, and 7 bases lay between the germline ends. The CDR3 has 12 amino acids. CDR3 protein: CASNGGNTEAFF. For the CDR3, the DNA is TGTGCCAGCAACGGGGGGAACACTGAAGCTTTCTTT.

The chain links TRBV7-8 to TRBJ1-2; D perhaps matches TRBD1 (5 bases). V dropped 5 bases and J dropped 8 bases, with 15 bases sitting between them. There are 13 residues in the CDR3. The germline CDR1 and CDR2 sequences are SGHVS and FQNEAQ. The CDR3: CASSTGVGAGYTF. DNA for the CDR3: TGTGCCAGCAGCACGGGGGTTGGTGCCGGCTACACCTTC.

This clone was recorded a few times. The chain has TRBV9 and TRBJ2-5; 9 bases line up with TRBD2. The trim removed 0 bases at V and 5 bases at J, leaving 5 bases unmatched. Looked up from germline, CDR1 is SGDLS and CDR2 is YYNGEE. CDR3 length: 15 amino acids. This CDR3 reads CASSVGIAGVETQYF. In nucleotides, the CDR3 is TGTGCCAGCAGCGTAGGGATAGCGGGGGTGGAGACCCAGTACTTC.

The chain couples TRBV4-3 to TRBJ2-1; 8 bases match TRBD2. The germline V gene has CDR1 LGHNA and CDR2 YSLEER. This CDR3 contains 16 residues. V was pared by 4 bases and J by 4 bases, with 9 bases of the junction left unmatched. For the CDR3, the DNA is TGCGCCAGCAGCCGGACATTAACGGGAGGGTACAATGAGCAGTTCTTC. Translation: CASSRTLTGGYNEQFF.

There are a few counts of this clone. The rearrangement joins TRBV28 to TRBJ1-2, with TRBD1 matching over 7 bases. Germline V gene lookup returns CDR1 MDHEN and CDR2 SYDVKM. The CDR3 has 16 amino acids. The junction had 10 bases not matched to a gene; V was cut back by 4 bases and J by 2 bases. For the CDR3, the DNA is TGTGCCAGCAGTTCCTCGACAGGGCTTTTGAACTATGGCTACACCTTC. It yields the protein CASSSSTGLLNYGYTF.

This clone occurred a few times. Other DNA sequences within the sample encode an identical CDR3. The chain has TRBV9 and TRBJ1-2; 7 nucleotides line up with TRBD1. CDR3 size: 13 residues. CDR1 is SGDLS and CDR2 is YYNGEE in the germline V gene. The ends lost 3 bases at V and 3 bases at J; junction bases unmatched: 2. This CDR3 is CASSAQGDYGYTF. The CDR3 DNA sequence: TGTGCCAGCAGCGCTCAGGGGGACTATGGCTACACCTTC.

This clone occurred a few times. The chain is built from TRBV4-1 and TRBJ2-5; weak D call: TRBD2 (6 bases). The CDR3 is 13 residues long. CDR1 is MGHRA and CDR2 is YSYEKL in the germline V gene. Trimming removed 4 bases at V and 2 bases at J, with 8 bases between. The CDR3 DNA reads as TGCGCCAGCAGCCTGGGACTTCAAGAGACCCAGTACTTC. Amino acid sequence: CASSLGLQETQYF.

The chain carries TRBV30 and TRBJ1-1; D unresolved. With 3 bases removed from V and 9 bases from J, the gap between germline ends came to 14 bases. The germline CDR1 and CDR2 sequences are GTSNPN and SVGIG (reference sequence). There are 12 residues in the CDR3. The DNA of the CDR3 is TGTGCCTGGAGAGCCCGAGGGTTAAAAGCTTTCTTT. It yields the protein CAWRARGLKAFF.

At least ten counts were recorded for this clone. The CDR3 DNA is TGCAGCGTTGAAGGGACTCTCCTGAAGACCCAGTACTTC. It encodes CSVEGTLLKTQYF. The rearrangement links TRBV29-1 to TRBJ2-5; tentative D call: TRBD2 (5 bases). CDR1 SQVTM and CDR2 ANQGSEA come from the germline V gene. CDR3 length: 13 amino acids. V dropped 1 base and J dropped 6 bases, with 12 bases sitting between them. Combining the CDR3 with reference TRBV29-1 and TRBJ2-5 gives the whole variable domain SAVISQKPSRDICQRGTSLTIQCQVDSQVTMMFWYRQQPGQSLTLIATANQGSEATYESGFVIDKFPISRPNLTFSTLTVSNMSPEDSSIYLCSVEGTLLKTQYFGPGTRLLVL.

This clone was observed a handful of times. CDR3 in DNA: TGTGCCAGCAGCGCCGGGACAGACGGTGGGAATTCACCCCTCCACTTT. It translates to CASSAGTDGGNSPLHF. This chain connects TRBV9 to TRBJ1-6; 7 nucleotides agree with TRBD1. J was trimmed by 7 bases and V by 3 bases; bases with no gene match: 10. This CDR3 is built from 16 residues. The germline V gene encodes CDR1 SGDLS and CDR2 YYNGEE.

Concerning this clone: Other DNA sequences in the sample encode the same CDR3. The CDR3: CAWSGQGEQYF. DNA for the CDR3: TGTGCCTGGAGTGGACAGGGCGAGCAGTACTTC. The V call is TRBV30, the J call TRBJ2-7, with 7 bases aligning to TRBD1. The CDR3 is made up of 11 amino acids. CDR1 is GTSNPN and CDR2 is SVGIG in the germline V gene (reference sequence). Trimming at V came to 1 base and at J to 6 bases, leaving 0 bases not matched to a gene.

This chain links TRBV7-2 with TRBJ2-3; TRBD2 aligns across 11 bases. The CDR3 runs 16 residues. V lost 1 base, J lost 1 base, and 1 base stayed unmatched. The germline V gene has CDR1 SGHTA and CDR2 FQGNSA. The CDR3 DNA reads TGTGCCAGCAGCTTAGTACTAGCGGGGGGCACAGATACGCAGTATTTT. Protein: CASSLVLAGGTDTQYF.

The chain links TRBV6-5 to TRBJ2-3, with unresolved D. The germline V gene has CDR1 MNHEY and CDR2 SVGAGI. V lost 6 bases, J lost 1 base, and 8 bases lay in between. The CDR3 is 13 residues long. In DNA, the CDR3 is TGTGCCAGCAGGGCCCAGGGCACAGATACGCAGTATTTT. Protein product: CASRAQGTDTQYF.

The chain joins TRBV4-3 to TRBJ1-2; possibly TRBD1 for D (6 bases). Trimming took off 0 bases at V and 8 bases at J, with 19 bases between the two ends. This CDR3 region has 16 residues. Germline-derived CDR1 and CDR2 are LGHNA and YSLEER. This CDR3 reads CASSQDIGQQGRGYTF. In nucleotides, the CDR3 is TGCGCCAGCAGCCAAGATATAGGACAGCAAGGAAGAGGCTACACCTTC.

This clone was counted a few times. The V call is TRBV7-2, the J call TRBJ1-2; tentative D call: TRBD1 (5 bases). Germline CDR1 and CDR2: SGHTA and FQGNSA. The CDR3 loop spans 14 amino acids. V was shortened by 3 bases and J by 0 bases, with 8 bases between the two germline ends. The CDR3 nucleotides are TGTGCCAGCAGCTTGACAGAAGCTAACTATGGCTACACCTTC. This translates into CASSLTEANYGYTF.

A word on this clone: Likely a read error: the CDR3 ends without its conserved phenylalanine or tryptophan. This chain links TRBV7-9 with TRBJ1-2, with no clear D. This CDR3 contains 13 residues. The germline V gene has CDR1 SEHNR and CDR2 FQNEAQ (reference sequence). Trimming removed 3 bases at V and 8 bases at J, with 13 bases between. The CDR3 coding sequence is TGTGCCAGCAGCTTGGCAAGGGAGGGAGGCTACACCCTC. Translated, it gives CASSLAREGGYTL.

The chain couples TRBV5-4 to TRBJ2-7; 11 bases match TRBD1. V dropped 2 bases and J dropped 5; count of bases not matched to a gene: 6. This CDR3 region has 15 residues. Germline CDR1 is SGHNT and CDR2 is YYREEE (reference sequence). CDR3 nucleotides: TGTGCCAGCAGCTTAGGACAGGGGGCATCCCACGAGCAGTACTTC. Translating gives CASSLGQGASHEQYF.

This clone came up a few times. CDR3 sequence: CASSPDREHSPLHF. CDR3 DNA sequence: TGCGCCAGCAGCCCCGACAGGGAACATTCACCCCTCCACTTT. The chain recombines TRBV5-1 with TRBJ1-6, with TRBD1 identical over 7 bases. CDR1 and CDR2 (germline): SGHRS, YFSETQ. The CDR3 length is 14 residues. The V gene end was trimmed by 4 bases and the J gene end by 8 bases; junction bases not matched to a gene: 6.

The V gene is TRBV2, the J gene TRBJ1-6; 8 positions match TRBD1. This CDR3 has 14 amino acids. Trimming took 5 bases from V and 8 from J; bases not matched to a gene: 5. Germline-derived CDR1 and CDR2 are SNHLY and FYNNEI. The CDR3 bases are TGTGCCAGCAGTCGGGACAGGCTGGATTCACCCCTCCACTTT. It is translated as CASSRDRLDSPLHF.

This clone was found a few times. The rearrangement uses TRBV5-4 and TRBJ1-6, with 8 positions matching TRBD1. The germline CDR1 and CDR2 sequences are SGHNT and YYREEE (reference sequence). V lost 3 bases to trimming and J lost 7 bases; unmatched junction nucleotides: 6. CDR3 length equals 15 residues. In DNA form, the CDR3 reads TGTGCCAGCAGCTCGTCCGGGACAGGCAATTCACCCCTCCACTTT. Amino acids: CASSSSGTGNSPLHF.

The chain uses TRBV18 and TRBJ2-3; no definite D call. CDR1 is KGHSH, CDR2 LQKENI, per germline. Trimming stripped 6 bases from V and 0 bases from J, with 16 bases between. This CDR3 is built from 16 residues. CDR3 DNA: TGTGCCAGCTCGGCGAGGAAGCACTCTAGCACAGATACGCAGTATTTT. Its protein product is CASSARKHSSTDTQYF.

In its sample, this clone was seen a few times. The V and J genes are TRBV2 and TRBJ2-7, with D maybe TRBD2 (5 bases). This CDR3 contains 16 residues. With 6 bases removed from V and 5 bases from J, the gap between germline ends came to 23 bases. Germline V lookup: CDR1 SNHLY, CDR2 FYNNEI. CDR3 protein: CASSPSRAQLGHEQYF. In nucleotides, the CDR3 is TGTGCCAGCAGCCCTAGCCGGGCTCAATTGGGTCACGAGCAGTACTTC.

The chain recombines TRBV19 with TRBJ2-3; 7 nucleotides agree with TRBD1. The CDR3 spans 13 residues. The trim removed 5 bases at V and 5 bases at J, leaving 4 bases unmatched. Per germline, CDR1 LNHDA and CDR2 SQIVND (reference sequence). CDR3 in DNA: TGTGCCAGTAGTTGGGACAGACAAGATACGCAGTATTTT. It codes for CASSWDRQDTQYF.

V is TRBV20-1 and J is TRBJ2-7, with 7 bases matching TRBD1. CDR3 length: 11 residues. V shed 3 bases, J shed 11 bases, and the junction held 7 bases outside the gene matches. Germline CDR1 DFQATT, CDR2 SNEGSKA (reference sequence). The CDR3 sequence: CSASRGSSEYF. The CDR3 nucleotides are TGCAGTGCTAGCAGGGGGTCCTCGGAGTACTTC.